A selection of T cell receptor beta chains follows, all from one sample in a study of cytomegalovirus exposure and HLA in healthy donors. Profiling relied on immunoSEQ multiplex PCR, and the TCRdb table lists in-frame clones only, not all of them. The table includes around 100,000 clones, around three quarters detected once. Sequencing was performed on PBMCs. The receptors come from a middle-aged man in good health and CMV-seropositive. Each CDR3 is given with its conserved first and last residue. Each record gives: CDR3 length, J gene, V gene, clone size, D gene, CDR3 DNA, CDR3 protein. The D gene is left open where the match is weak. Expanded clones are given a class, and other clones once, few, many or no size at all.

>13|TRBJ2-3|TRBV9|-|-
TGTGCCAGCAGCACCTTAGCGGCCGATACGCAGTATTTT
CASSTLAADTQYF
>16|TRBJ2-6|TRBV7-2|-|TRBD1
TGTGCCAGCAGCAAGGGGGCCATCTCTGGGGCCAACGTCCTGACTTTC
CASSKGAISGANVLTF
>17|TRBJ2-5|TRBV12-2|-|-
TGTGCAAGTCGCTTGGACAGGGGGGTCCCCCGGCGGGAGACCCAGTACTTC
CASRLDRGVPRRETQYF
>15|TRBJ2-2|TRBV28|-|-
TGTGCCAGCAGTTTAGCAGGGATTACGGTCGGGGAGCTGTTTTTT
CASSLAGITVGELFF
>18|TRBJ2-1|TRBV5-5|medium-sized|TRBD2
TGTGCCAGCAGCAAGACTAGCGGGAGACCCAGCCTCTACAATGAGCAGTTCTTC
CASSKTSGRPSLYNEQFF
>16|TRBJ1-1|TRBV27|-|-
TGTGCCAGCAGTTTATCGAAGGGGGATTTGAACACTGAAGCTTTCTTT
CASSLSKGDLNTEAFF
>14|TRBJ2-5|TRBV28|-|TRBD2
TGTGCCAACTGGACTAGCGGGAGGGTAGAGACCCAGTACTTC
CANWTSGRVETQYF
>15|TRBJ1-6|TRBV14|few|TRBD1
TGTGCCAGCAGCCCCCTGACAGGGGTAAATTCACCCCTCCACTTT
CASSPLTGVNSPLHF
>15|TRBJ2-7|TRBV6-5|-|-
TGTGCCAGCAGTTACGAGGGCGGAACTCTGAGAGAGCAGTACTTC
CASSYEGGTLREQYF
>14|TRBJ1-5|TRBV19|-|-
TGTGCCAGTAGTATTCAGGATAGCAATCAGCCCCAGCATTTT
CASSIQDSNQPQHF
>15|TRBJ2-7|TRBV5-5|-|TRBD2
TGTGCCAGCAGCTTGGGTCTAGCGGGACTCTACGAGCAGTACTTC
CASSLGLAGLYEQYF
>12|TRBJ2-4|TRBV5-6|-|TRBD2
TGTGCCAGCAGCTTGGGTGGCGGGGGGGAGTACTTC
CASSLGGGGEYF
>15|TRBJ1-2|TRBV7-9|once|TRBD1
TGTGCCAGCAGCCAACAGGGGTACCCTAACTATGGCTACACCTTC
CASSQQGYPNYGYTF